This paragraph covers one T cell receptor (beta chain) sequence. Its target is not known. The data were taken from a study of T cell responses to AZD1222 COVID-19 vaccine. With 3 bases removed from V and 1 base from J, the gap between germline ends came to 15 bases. The CDR3 is 16 amino acids. Germline CDR1 reads ENHRY; CDR2 reads SYGVKD. Clones were read by immunoSEQ multiplex PCR, and TCRdb kept only the in-frame ones, dropping some. Found here are just under 90,000 clones, 88% of them singletons; the top ten hold approximately 10%. Study-wide findings and caveats: Sampling captured repertoires only after the peak T cell response. Reports say nearly half of spike-specific TCRs go after unmutated variant regions.

V is TRBV10-3 and J is TRBJ1-1, with a possible D match to TRBD1 (6 bases). This material consisted of peripheral blood, taken on day 0 of MenACWY control vaccination. This clonotype originated in an adult in good health. The CDR3 bases are TGTGCCATCAGTGACAGGGGCGCAGGATCGAACACTGAAGCTTTCTTT. As protein: CAISDRGAGSNTEAFF.